A single TCR beta chain is shown here with its context. One base away lies a much larger clone, so this may be a sequencing read error. The CDR3 end shows no conserved phenylalanine or tryptophan, and so a read error is likely. This record comes from a study of read filtering for tumor transcriptome and immune sequencing. About the research overall: About 8 patients were R-ISS I, some 15 were R-ISS II, about seven were R-ISS III. Transcriptome libraries were built from DNase-treated RNA.

Bone marrow was sampled from every patient at the time of active disease. This library used 300 to 500 ng RNA and molecular barcoded adaptors spanning alpha/delta and beta/gamma chains. TCRdb reprocessed the reads via MiXCR and lists one record per CDR3 protein. The sample includes 100,000 to 150,000 distinct CDR3 sequences, less than 15% of them seen just once. The V end was cut by 3 bases, the J end by 7 bases, with 10 bases between. The germline V gene encodes CDR1 MNHEY and CDR2 SVGEGT. The CDR3 consists of 13 residues. The sample was a population of CD138-negative cells sorted from bone marrow. This chain links TRBV6-2 or TRBV6-3 with TRBJ2-1, with D uncertain. The TCR sequence derives from a donor at least 40 years old with multiple myeloma. The CDR3 loop reads CASSYRLFNEQFL. Here the CDR3 DNA reads TGTGCCAGCAGTTATCGACTCTTTAATGAGCAGTTCCTC.